The rows below give T cell receptor beta chains drawn from one sample of a study of PD-1 blockade in mismatch repair-deficient tumors. Produced via immunoSEQ multiplex PCR; TCRdb's table is partial and in-frame only. The data show about 23,000 clones, about 83% seen once. The specimen comprised peripheral blood, sampled 12 weeks after starting pembrolizumab. These receptors were taken from an adult with mismatch repair-deficient cancer. CDR3s include the opening cysteine and the closing phenylalanine or tryptophan. The D gene is left open where the match is weak. Some rows mark clone size as missing; the rest say once, few, many or name a class of expanded clone.

v_call: TRBV11-2
j_call: TRBJ2-7
d_call: NA
clone_size: few
cdr3_nt: TGTGCCAGCAGCTTAGGAGGAGGGACCGAGCAGTACTTC
cdr3_aa: CASSLGGGTEQYF

v_call: TRBV7-9
j_call: TRBJ2-7
d_call: NA
clone_size: NA
cdr3_nt: TGTGCCAGCAGCTTAGATTTGTACGAGCAGTACTTC
cdr3_aa: CASSLDLYEQYF

v_call: TRBV6-5
j_call: TRBJ1-5
d_call: NA
clone_size: NA
cdr3_nt: TGTGCCAGCAGTTACACATACCTTCGCAATCAGCCCCAGCATTTT
cdr3_aa: CASSYTYLRNQPQHF

v_call: TRBV7-9
j_call: TRBJ2-6
d_call: TRBD1
clone_size: NA
cdr3_nt: TGTGCCAGCAGCCTGGGACAGGGGAGTCCAATTTCTGGGGCCAACGTCCTGACTTTC
cdr3_aa: CASSLGQGSPISGANVLTF

v_call: TRBV6-5
j_call: TRBJ2-5
d_call: NA
clone_size: NA
cdr3_nt: TGTGCCAGCAGTTCGGAAGAGACCCAGTACTTC
cdr3_aa: CASSSEETQYF

v_call: TRBV4-1
j_call: TRBJ2-6
d_call: NA
clone_size: NA
cdr3_nt: TGCGCCAGCAGCCATTTAAGGGGGGTTGGCTCTGGGGCCAACGTCCTGACTTTC
cdr3_aa: CASSHLRGVGSGANVLTF

v_call: TRBV10-3
j_call: TRBJ2-2
d_call: TRBD2
clone_size: once
cdr3_nt: TGTGCCATCAGTGGAGCCTTGACTAGCCCGGACGCCGGGGAGCTGTTTTTT
cdr3_aa: CAISGALTSPDAGELFF

v_call: TRBV11-2
j_call: TRBJ2-7
d_call: NA
clone_size: NA
cdr3_nt: TGTGCCAGCAGCTTTGGAGCTAGCGAGCCCTACGAGCAGTACTTC
cdr3_aa: CASSFGASEPYEQYF

v_call: TRBV13
j_call: TRBJ2-7
d_call: TRBD2
clone_size: once
cdr3_nt: TGTGCCAGCAGCGTAGCGGGAGGGCGGTCCTACGAGCAGTACTTC
cdr3_aa: CASSVAGGRSYEQYF

v_call: TRBV9
j_call: TRBJ2-2
d_call: NA
clone_size: NA
cdr3_nt: TGTGCCAGCAGCGCCAGGGGGAACACCGGGGAGCTGTTTTTT
cdr3_aa: CASSARGNTGELFF

v_call: TRBV4-1
j_call: TRBJ2-7
d_call: NA
clone_size: medium-sized
cdr3_nt: TGCGCCAGCAGCCAAGATCCCCATTATTTTCAGTCCTACGAGCAGTACTTC
cdr3_aa: CASSQDPHYFQSYEQYF

v_call: TRBV28
j_call: TRBJ1-5
d_call: NA
clone_size: NA
cdr3_nt: TGTGCCAGCAAGGGCAGGGATTTTGGTCAGCCCCAGCATTTT
cdr3_aa: CASKGRDFGQPQHF

v_call: TRBV7-9
j_call: TRBJ2-1
d_call: NA
clone_size: NA
cdr3_nt: TGTGCCAGCAGCTCGCAGCCGAATGAGCAGTTCTTC
cdr3_aa: CASSSQPNEQFF

v_call: TRBV28
j_call: TRBJ1-2
d_call: NA
clone_size: NA
cdr3_nt: TGTGCCAGCAGTTTAAGAAGGTTGGGGGCAGATGGCTACACCTTC
cdr3_aa: CASSLRRLGADGYTF

v_call: TRBV19
j_call: TRBJ2-7
d_call: TRBD2
clone_size: NA
cdr3_nt: TGTGCCAGTAGTATAGGGGGACTAGCGGGAGCCGAGCAGTACTTC
cdr3_aa: CASSIGGLAGAEQYF

v_call: TRBV5-7
j_call: TRBJ1-2
d_call: NA
clone_size: NA
cdr3_nt: TGTGCCAGCAGCTTGGCCCTGACTAACTATGGCTACACCTTC
cdr3_aa: CASSLALTNYGYTF

v_call: TRBV28
j_call: TRBJ2-7
d_call: NA
clone_size: NA
cdr3_nt: TGTGCCAGCACCTGGAGGGATTCCTACGAGCAGTACTTC
cdr3_aa: CASTWRDSYEQYF

v_call: TRBV4-1
j_call: TRBJ2-6
d_call: NA
clone_size: NA
cdr3_nt: TGCGCCAGCAGCCTAGCGGAGGGCTCTGGGGCCAACGTCCTGACTTTC
cdr3_aa: CASSLAEGSGANVLTF

v_call: TRBV19
j_call: TRBJ2-3
d_call: TRBD1
clone_size: NA
cdr3_nt: TGTGCCAGTAGTCCAGGACAGGGACGGGGTACGCAGTATTTT
cdr3_aa: CASSPGQGRGTQYF

v_call: TRBV4-3
j_call: TRBJ2-5
d_call: NA
clone_size: few
cdr3_nt: TGCGCCAGCAGCCAAGGGAGGGAGTGGGAGACCCAGTACTTC
cdr3_aa: CASSQGREWETQYF

v_call: TRBV13
j_call: TRBJ2-1
d_call: TRBD2
clone_size: NA
cdr3_nt: TGTGCCAGCAGCCCCCGACTAGCGGCCAGTGGTGAGCAGTTCTTC
cdr3_aa: CASSPRLAASGEQFF

v_call: TRBV7-9
j_call: TRBJ1-2
d_call: TRBD1
clone_size: NA
cdr3_nt: TGTGCCAGCAGCTTAGACGGGACAGGGGCTGGCTACACCTTC
cdr3_aa: CASSLDGTGAGYTF

v_call: TRBV19
j_call: TRBJ2-7
d_call: NA
clone_size: NA
cdr3_nt: TGTGCCAGTAGTATGAGCAGCCAATTGTCGCAGTACTTC
cdr3_aa: CASSMSSQLSQYF

v_call: TRBV5-6
j_call: TRBJ1-1
d_call: TRBD1
clone_size: NA
cdr3_nt: TGTGCCAGCAGCCGGGACAGGGGGCGCGTGAACACTGAAGCTTTCTTT
cdr3_aa: CASSRDRGRVNTEAFF

v_call: TRBV6-5
j_call: TRBJ2-7
d_call: TRBD2
clone_size: NA
cdr3_nt: TGTGCCAGCAGTGGTCGACTAGCTTTTGCCTACGAGCAGTACTTC
cdr3_aa: CASSGRLAFAYEQYF

v_call: TRBV7-8
j_call: TRBJ2-2
d_call: NA
clone_size: NA
cdr3_nt: TGTGCCAGCAGCTTAGGGGCCTTCCCTGCCGGGGAGCTGTTTTTT
cdr3_aa: CASSLGAFPAGELFF

v_call: TRBV5-1
j_call: TRBJ2-7
d_call: NA
clone_size: NA
cdr3_nt: TGCGCCAGCAGCTTCGGGACCATCTCCTACGAGCAGTACTTC
cdr3_aa: CASSFGTISYEQYF

v_call: TRBV11-1
j_call: TRBJ2-1
d_call: NA
clone_size: NA
cdr3_nt: TGTGCCAGCAGCTTTAGGTTAGCCCTAGGGAATGAGCAGTTCTTC
cdr3_aa: CASSFRLALGNEQFF

v_call: TRBV28
j_call: TRBJ1-2
d_call: NA
clone_size: NA
cdr3_nt: TGTGCCAGCAGGTCTCTCGGGAGGGGACCCACATATGGCTACACCTTC
cdr3_aa: CASRSLGRGPTYGYTF

v_call: TRBV6-5
j_call: TRBJ2-7
d_call: TRBD2
clone_size: few
cdr3_nt: TGTGCCAGCAGTTACTGGAGTAGCGGGAGTTACGAGCAGTACTTC
cdr3_aa: CASSYWSSGSYEQYF

v_call: TRBV6-5
j_call: TRBJ2-7
d_call: NA
clone_size: NA
cdr3_nt: TGTGCCAGCAGCCCTTCAACCTTGGACAAAGACGAGCAGTACTTC
cdr3_aa: CASSPSTLDKDEQYF

v_call: TRBV6-5
j_call: TRBJ2-3
d_call: NA
clone_size: NA
cdr3_nt: TGTGCCAGCAGTTACTCGGGAGGACGAGCAGATACGCAGTATTTT
cdr3_aa: CASSYSGGRADTQYF

v_call: TRBV5-4
j_call: TRBJ2-5
d_call: NA
clone_size: NA
cdr3_nt: TGTGCCAGCAGCTTGGGAGGGAGCCAAGAGACCCAGTACTTC
cdr3_aa: CASSLGGSQETQYF